These 3 T cell receptor beta chains were all obtained from the same sample, sequenced in a study of blood T cell repertoires in COVID-19. Measured with immunoSEQ multiplex PCR; TCRdb has only the in-frame clones, and not every one. The table includes about 670,000 clones, approximately 90% detected once. The source material was peripheral blood. Source of these receptors: a woman under 30 with acute or convalescent COVID-19.

This clone was seen only once. The genes are TRBV5-5 and TRBJ1-1; D might be TRBD1 (5 bases). Germline V CDR1 and CDR2: SGHKS, YYEKEE (reference sequence). V was shortened by 0 bases and J by 6 bases, with 12 bases between the two germline ends. The length of the CDR3 is 14 residues. The CDR3 bases are TGTGCCAGCAGCTTGGAGGCAGGGTGGGCTGAAGCTTTCTTT. As protein: CASSLEAGWAEAFF.

The rearrangement uses TRBV6-5 and TRBJ1-2, with TRBD1 as a possible D gene (6 bases). Germline V CDR1 and CDR2: MNHEY, SVGAGI. The CDR3 consists of 14 residues. V was clipped by 6 bases and J by 4 bases, with 15 bases between them. Here the CDR3 reads CASSGGQQLYGYTF. The CDR3 coding sequence is TGTGCCAGCAGCGGGGGGCAGCAACTCTATGGCTACACCTTC.

The CDR3 here is CASRILAGFPEAFF. The CDR3 coding sequence is TGTGCCAGCAGAATTTTGGCAGGGTTCCCTGAAGCTTTCTTT. The chain links TRBV27 to TRBJ1-1; perhaps TRBD1 as D (5 bases). This CDR3 has 14 amino acids. V was clipped by 6 bases and J by 6 bases, with 17 bases between them. CDR1 is MNHEY and CDR2 is SMNVEV in the germline V gene (reference sequence).